Listed here are 24 T cell receptor beta chains from one sample, sequenced in a study of shared clonotypes between healthy human individuals. Assay: immunoSEQ multiplex PCR; the TCRdb copy retains only in-frame clones and omits some. Counted here are around 2.5 million clones, approximately 93% occurring once; the ten biggest clones make up approximately 0.35%. Sequencing used naive CD4+ T cells from PBMCs. Subset specified: CD45RA+ positively selected. The receptor set was obtained from a man younger than 35 in good health. Some clones in this sample may be carry-over from other donors' samples.

As for this clone: This CDR3 is also generated by other DNA sequences in the sample. The chain is built from TRBV18 and TRBJ2-2, with 9 bases lining up with TRBD1. The germline V gene encodes CDR1 KGHSH and CDR2 LQKENI. V shed 6 bases and J 4 bases; nucleotides not matched to a gene: 6. This CDR3 is built from 15 residues. The CDR3 reads CASSQGQGSTGELFF. The DNA of the CDR3 is TGTGCCAGCTCCCAGGGACAGGGATCCACCGGGGAGCTGTTTTTT.

This clone showed up just once. This sequence joins TRBV18 and TRBJ1-1; D gene unclear. The CDR3 extends over 14 amino acids. Trimming shortened V by 5 bases and J by 0 bases, and 10 bases separated the two germline ends. Germline V gene lookup returns CDR1 KGHSH and CDR2 LQKENI. The CDR3: CASSTNPMNTEAFF. For the CDR3, the DNA is TGTGCCAGCTCAACAAATCCGATGAACACTGAAGCTTTCTTT.

About this clone: Other DNA sequences of this sample code for an identical CDR3. The chain uses TRBV12-5 and TRBJ2-1, with 11 bases that match TRBD2. Germline V gene sequence: CDR1 LGHNT, CDR2 FRNRAP. V dropped 1 base and J dropped 6; count of bases not matched to a gene: 2. CDR3 length equals 15 residues. CDR3 sequence: CASGLGLAGSNEQFF. In DNA, the CDR3 is TGTGCTAGTGGTTTGGGACTAGCGGGAAGCAATGAGCAGTTCTTC.

On this clone itself: At the DNA level, this CDR3 is encoded by other sequences in the same sample as well. The gene calls are TRBV29-1 and TRBJ2-5, with D perhaps matching TRBD2 (5 bases). Between the trimmed V and J ends, which lost 6 bases and 1 base, there was a span of 9 bases. CDR1 is SQVTM and CDR2 is ANQGSEA in the germline V gene. The CDR3 runs 12 residues. The CDR3 is CSVRTGQETQYF. The CDR3 nucleotides read TGCAGCGTCCGGACTGGCCAAGAGACCCAGTACTTC.

The V and J genes are TRBV18 and TRBJ1-5, with D uncertain. The CDR3 runs to 13 residues. The V end lost 5 bases, the J end lost 4 bases, and 9 bases lay between the germline ends. The germline V gene encodes CDR1 KGHSH and CDR2 LQKENI. The CDR3 DNA reads TGTGCCAGCTCAGCCGGGGAGAATCAGCCCCAGCATTTT. This encodes CASSAGENQPQHF. The variable domain in full, with the rest retrieved from reference TRBV18 and TRBJ1-5, is NAGVMQNPRHLVRRRGQEARLRCSPMKGHSHVYWYRQLPEEGLKFMVYLQKENIIDESGMPKERFSAEFPKEGPSILRIQQVVRGDSAAYFCASSAGENQPQHFGDGTRLSIL.

The chain employs TRBV18 and TRBJ2-7; D perhaps matches TRBD1 (6 bases). Deletions cut 3 bases from V and 2 bases from J, with 17 bases between. This CDR3 has 16 amino acids. Germline-derived CDR1 and CDR2 are KGHSH and LQKENI. The CDR3 sequence: CASSPSTNRDPYEQYF. The CDR3 DNA sequence: TGTGCCAGCTCACCCTCAACGAACAGGGATCCCTACGAGCAGTACTTC.

This clone was picked up one time. Here the CDR3 reads CASSVGGVAGVLEQYF. CDR3 bases: TGTGCCAGCAGCGTAGGTGGAGTAGCGGGAGTATTAGAGCAGTACTTC. This chain links TRBV9 with TRBJ2-5; TRBD2 agrees at 9 bases. The CDR3 loop spans 16 amino acids. CDR1 is SGDLS, CDR2 YYNGEE, per germline. V was clipped by 0 bases and J by 11 bases; unmatched bases: 14.

The CDR3, as DNA: TGTGCCAGCAGTGCCCTAGGGACTAGCGGGAGTATAGGCGAGCAGTACTTC. This translates into CASSALGTSGSIGEQYF. The rearrangement links TRBV2 to TRBJ2-7; TRBD2 aligns across 14 bases. Per germline, CDR1 SNHLY and CDR2 FYNNEI. The CDR3 runs 17 residues. V was clipped by 4 bases and J by 6 bases; unmatched bases: 11.

Comments on this clone: Other nucleotide sequences from this sample produce the same CDR3. This chain connects TRBV5-1 to TRBJ1-2; D may be TRBD1 (5 bases). V lost 0 bases and J lost 8, with 11 bases in between. Germline V gives CDR1 SGHRS, CDR2 YFSETQ. The CDR3 runs to 13 residues. The CDR3 DNA reads as TGCGCCAGCAGCTTGGGGCAGGGCGGAGGCTACACCTTC. Translating it yields CASSLGQGGGYTF.

This chain uses TRBV4-2 with TRBJ2-1; TRBD2 agrees at 10 bases. V lost 7 bases and J lost 8; bases outside the gene matches: 17. The CDR3 runs 17 residues. CDR1 is LGHNA and CDR2 is YNFKEQ in the germline V gene. CDR3 in amino acids: CASKESSGRAGGDEQFF. The CDR3 DNA is TGTGCCAGCAAAGAGTCCAGCGGGAGGGCCGGCGGGGATGAGCAGTTCTTC.

J is TRBJ1-2 and V is TRBV6-6, with 8 bases aligning to TRBD1. With 7 bases clipped from V and 2 bases from J, the junction kept 6 bases outside the gene matches. There are 14 residues in the CDR3. CDR1 MNHNY and CDR2 SVGAGI come from the germline V gene (reference sequence). The CDR3 DNA follows: TGTGCCAGCAACGACAGGGGTTGGAACTATGGCTACACCTTC. Translated, it gives CASNDRGWNYGYTF.

A remark on this clone: In the same sample, other DNA sequences code for this CDR3. The rearrangement uses TRBV29-1 and TRBJ2-5, with 7 bases fitting TRBD2. Germline V lookup: CDR1 SQVTM, CDR2 ANQGSEA. This CDR3 has 12 amino acids. The J segment lost 1 base and the V segment lost 7 bases, leaving 3 bases of the junction unmatched. The CDR3 reads CSGGRAQETQYF. The DNA of the CDR3 is TGCAGCGGGGGGAGGGCCCAAGAGACCCAGTACTTC.

The chain has TRBV6-1 and TRBJ1-2; TRBD1 matches 10 bases. Per the germline V gene, CDR1 is MNHNS and CDR2 is SASEGT. Trimming took 1 base from V and 5 from J; bases not matched to a gene: 1. This CDR3 has 14 residues. CDR3 coding DNA: TGTGCCAGCAGTGAAGGGGACAGGGGATATGGCTACACCTTC. It is translated as CASSEGDRGYGYTF.

The V gene is TRBV5-1, the J gene TRBJ2-7; the D gene is possibly TRBD2 (6 bases). Trimming took off 0 bases at V and 6 bases at J, with 10 bases between the two ends. Looked up from germline, CDR1 is SGHRS and CDR2 is YFSETQ. CDR3 size: 13 residues. The CDR3 spells CASSLGLVSEQYF. CDR3 nucleotides: TGCGCCAGCAGCTTGGGACTAGTCAGCGAGCAGTACTTC.

The gene calls are TRBV2 and TRBJ2-3; D is perhaps TRBD2 (5 bases). Germline V lookup: CDR1 SNHLY, CDR2 FYNNEI. V lost 8 bases and J 5 bases, leaving 8 bases between the germline ends. The CDR3 runs 11 residues. The CDR3 nucleotides are TGTGCCAGCCGGGGTGAAGATACGCAGTATTTT. It yields the protein CASRGEDTQYF.

This rearrangement joins TRBV7-3 to TRBJ2-2; unclear D gene. V was cut by 5 bases and J by 1 base, with 20 bases left in between. Germline values: CDR1 SGHTA, CDR2 FQGTGA. The CDR3 runs 18 residues. DNA for the CDR3: TGTGCCAGCAGCCCACACCTTGGATCCCTAGAGAACACCGGGGAGCTGTTTTTT. Translation: CASSPHLGSLENTGELFF.

In DNA, the CDR3 is TGTGCCAGCAGCAGGGGTTGGCCCCAGCATTTT. The encoded protein is CASSRGWPQHF. This sequence joins TRBV5-8 and TRBJ1-5, with a tentative D call TRBD1 (5 bases). The CDR3 consists of 11 residues. Deletions cut 4 bases from V and 9 bases from J, with 8 bases between. Germline assignment: CDR1 SGHTS and CDR2 YDEGEE.

The chain links TRBV7-9 to TRBJ1-2, with no clear D. The CDR3 runs 14 residues. Germline V gives CDR1 SEHNR, CDR2 FQNEAQ (reference sequence). V shed 5 bases and J shed 6 bases, with 16 bases lying between them. CDR3 sequence: CASSGSGVLDGYTF. Written as DNA, the CDR3 is TGTGCCAGCAGCGGTAGCGGGGTCCTAGATGGCTACACCTTC.

The V gene is TRBV11-3, the J gene TRBJ1-4; D remains unclear. Between the trimmed V and J ends, which lost 5 bases and 5 bases, there was a span of 6 bases. This CDR3 has 12 residues. Germline V lookup: CDR1 SGHNT, CDR2 YENEEA. CDR3 sequence reads: CASSAGNEKLFF. CDR3 nucleotide sequence: TGTGCCAGCAGCGCCGGGAATGAAAAACTGTTTTTT.

V gene TRBV5-1 combines with J gene TRBJ2-5; 7 bases agree with TRBD2. CDR1 and CDR2 (germline): SGHRS, YFSETQ. J lost 5 bases, V lost 4 bases, and 8 bases had no gene match. The CDR3 has 14 residues. The CDR3 loop reads CASSGGGERETQYF. CDR3 in DNA: TGCGCCAGCAGCGGGGGAGGGGAGCGTGAGACCCAGTACTTC.

The chain couples TRBV29-1 to TRBJ2-3; 11 bases fit TRBD1. CDR3 length: 16 amino acids. With V trimmed by 5 bases and J by 4 bases, 11 bases remained unmatched. CDR1 and CDR2 from the germline V gene are SQVTM and ANQGSEA. CDR3 sequence reads: CSVRGHRDRGADTQYF. The CDR3 bases are TGCAGCGTTCGAGGTCACCGGGACAGGGGGGCAGATACGCAGTATTTT.

This chain connects TRBV7-9 to TRBJ2-3, with D hard to call. The CDR3 runs 16 residues. Trimming left V 5 bases short and J 0 bases short, with 15 bases between. Germline V gene data show CDR1 as SEHNR and CDR2 as FQNEAQ (reference sequence). CDR3 nucleotide sequence: TGTGCCAGCAGCCCCCGGGTCTCCTCTAGCACAGATACGCAGTATTTT. This encodes CASSPRVSSSTDTQYF.

The genes are TRBV28 and TRBJ1-2; 7 nucleotides agree with TRBD1. The CDR3 totals 13 residues. The germline CDR1 and CDR2 sequences are MDHEN and SYDVKM. J gave up 8 bases and V 5 bases, and 8 bases lay outside the gene matches. The CDR3 is CASSRAGGEGYTF. The CDR3 DNA reads as TGTGCCAGCAGTAGAGCAGGGGGAGAAGGCTACACCTTC.

The chain combines TRBV6-6 with TRBJ1-4; D possibly corresponds to TRBD1 (6 bases). The CDR3 runs 15 residues. Trimming pared 2 bases from V and 8 bases from J, leaving 15 bases between. Germline V gene lookup returns CDR1 MNHNY and CDR2 SVGAGI (reference sequence). CDR3 nucleotide sequence: TGTGCCAGCAGTTACGGGGGGGCTGGTGGGGAAAAACTGTTTTTT. This translates into CASSYGGAGGEKLFF.